A single sample is the source of the 8 T cell receptor beta chains below, sequenced in a study of T cell responses to AZD1222 COVID-19 vaccine. Assay: immunoSEQ multiplex PCR; the TCRdb copy retains only in-frame clones and omits some. The sample gives tens of thousands of clones, roughly nine tenths of which show up once; approximately 5% is in the top ten. The sample here was peripheral blood, taken 28 days after the second AZD1222 dose. The receptors were gathered from an adult who received the AZD1222 COVID-19 vaccine.

CDR3 sequence: CASSTAGRHYGYTF. The CDR3 nucleotides read TGTGCCAGCTCAACTGCGGGACGGCACTATGGCTACACCTTC. This sequence joins TRBV18 and TRBJ1-2, with D perhaps TRBD1 (5 bases). The CDR3 runs to 14 residues. V was clipped by 5 bases and J by 3 bases, with 13 bases between them. The germline V gene encodes CDR1 KGHSH and CDR2 LQKENI.

The chain couples TRBV4-1 to TRBJ1-1, with D unclear. CDR1 is MGHRA and CDR2 is YSYEKL in the germline V gene. The CDR3 has 14 residues. V lost 2 bases and J lost 1, with 8 bases in between. The CDR3 coding sequence is TGCGCCAGCAGCCAAAGGCCGTCGAACACTGAAGCTTTCTTT. It yields the protein CASSQRPSNTEAFF.

The chain employs TRBV10-3 and TRBJ2-7; D is undetermined. This CDR3 region has 14 residues. The germline V gene encodes CDR1 ENHRY and CDR2 SYGVKD. The V end was cut by 2 bases, the J end by 2 bases, with 10 bases between. The CDR3 loop is CAISENSQAYEQYV. The CDR3, as DNA: TGTGCCATCAGTGAGAACTCCCAGGCCTACGAGCAGTACGTC.

The rearrangement links TRBV9 to TRBJ1-2; no reliable D call. Germline lookup yields CDR1 SGDLS and CDR2 YYNGEE. Trimming shortened V by 3 bases and J by 0 bases, and 6 bases separated the two germline ends. This CDR3 has 13 residues. CDR3 DNA sequence: TGTGCCAGCAGCGGGTCTACTAACTATGGCTACACCTTC. This gives the protein CASSGSTNYGYTF.

V and J are TRBV5-1 and TRBJ1-2, with 9 bases identical to TRBD1. CDR3 length equals 13 residues. V lost 0 bases, J lost 8 bases, and 2 bases stayed unmatched. The germline CDR1 and CDR2 sequences are SGHRS and YFSETQ. The CDR3 reads CASSLGQGDGYTF. CDR3 in DNA: TGCGCCAGCAGCTTGGGACAGGGGGACGGCTACACCTTC.

The V and J genes are TRBV6-6 and TRBJ2-3; D remains ambiguous. This CDR3 has 15 amino acids. Deletions cut 0 bases from V and 0 bases from J, with 7 bases between. Germline-derived CDR1 and CDR2 are MNHNY and SVGAGI (reference sequence). CDR3 protein: CASSYSAGSTDTQYF. The CDR3 DNA is TGTGCCAGCAGTTACTCGGCAGGTAGCACAGATACGCAGTATTTT.

The chain carries TRBV6-5 and TRBJ1-4; 7 positions match TRBD1. This CDR3 contains 14 residues. Germline V gene lookup returns CDR1 MNHEY and CDR2 SVGAGI. The ends lost 2 bases at V and 6 bases at J; junction bases unmatched: 3. CDR3 sequence reads: CASSYVQGDEKLFF. The CDR3 nucleotides read TGTGCCAGCAGTTACGTCCAGGGGGATGAAAAACTGTTTTTT.

V gene TRBV15 combines with J gene TRBJ2-3; possibly TRBD2 for D (5 bases). CDR1 and CDR2 (germline): LNHNV, YYDKDF (reference sequence). Trimming shortened V by 5 bases and J by 2 bases, and 17 bases separated the two germline ends. The CDR3 runs to 16 residues. CDR3 residues: CATSGARTQPTDTQYF. CDR3 in DNA: TGTGCCACCAGCGGAGCTAGGACTCAGCCCACAGATACGCAGTATTTT.